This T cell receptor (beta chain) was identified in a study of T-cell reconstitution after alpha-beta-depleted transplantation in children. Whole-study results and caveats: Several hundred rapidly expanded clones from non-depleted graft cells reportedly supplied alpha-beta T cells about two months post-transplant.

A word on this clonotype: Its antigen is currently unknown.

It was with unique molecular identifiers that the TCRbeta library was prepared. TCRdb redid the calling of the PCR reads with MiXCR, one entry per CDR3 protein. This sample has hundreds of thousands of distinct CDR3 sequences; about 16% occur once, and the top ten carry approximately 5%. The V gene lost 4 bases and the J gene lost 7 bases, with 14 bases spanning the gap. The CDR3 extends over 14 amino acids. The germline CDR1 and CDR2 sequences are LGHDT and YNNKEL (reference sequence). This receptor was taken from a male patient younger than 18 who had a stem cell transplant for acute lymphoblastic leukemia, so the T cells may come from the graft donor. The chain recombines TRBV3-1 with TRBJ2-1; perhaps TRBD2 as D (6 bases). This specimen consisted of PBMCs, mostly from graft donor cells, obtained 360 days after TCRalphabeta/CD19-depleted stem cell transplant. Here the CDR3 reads CASSPGVAVNEQFF. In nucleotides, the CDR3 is TGTGCCAGCAGCCCAGGTGTAGCGGTAAATGAGCAGTTCTTC.